This T cell receptor beta chain is from a study of blood T cell repertoires in COVID-19. Turning to the study itself: COVID-19 samples from acute and convalescent phases originated in the United States, Italy and Spain. The analysed material was cDNA or gDNA that came from T cells, B-cell-depleted T cells, or PBMCs.

V lost 4 bases to trimming and J lost 8 bases; unmatched junction nucleotides: 13. Germline lookup yields CDR1 SGHKS and CDR2 YYEKEE (reference sequence). The CDR3 runs to 15 residues. The authors' processing: Amplification of reference gene primers was used by the study to estimate nucleated cell counts. TCRdb's copy holds only in-frame clones and misses some; the assay was immunoSEQ multiplex PCR. V and J calls and clone size come straight from that table; D and trimming were deduced from the DNA. The data hold about 270,000 clones, with approximately 77% observed a single time. The TCR was taken from a woman aged 18-29 years with acute or convalescent COVID-19. This chain connects TRBV5-5 to TRBJ1-2, with 8 bases lining up with TRBD1. Material for sequencing was peripheral blood. The CDR3 loop reads CASSPTQGAGGGYTF. DNA for the CDR3: TGTGCCAGCAGCCCCACCCAGGGGGCCGGTGGAGGCTACACCTTC.